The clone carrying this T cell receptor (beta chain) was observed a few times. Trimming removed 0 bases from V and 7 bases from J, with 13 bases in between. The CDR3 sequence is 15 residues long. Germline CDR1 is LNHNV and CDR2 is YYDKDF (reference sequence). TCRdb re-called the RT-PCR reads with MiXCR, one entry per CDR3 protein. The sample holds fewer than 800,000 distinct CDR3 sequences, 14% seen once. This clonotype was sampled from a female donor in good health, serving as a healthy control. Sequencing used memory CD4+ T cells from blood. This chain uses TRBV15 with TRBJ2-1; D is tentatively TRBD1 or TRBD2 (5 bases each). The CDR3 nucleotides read TGTGCCACCAGCAGAGACAGAGGGGATTGGAATGAGCAGTTCTTC. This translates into CATSRDRGDWNEQFF.